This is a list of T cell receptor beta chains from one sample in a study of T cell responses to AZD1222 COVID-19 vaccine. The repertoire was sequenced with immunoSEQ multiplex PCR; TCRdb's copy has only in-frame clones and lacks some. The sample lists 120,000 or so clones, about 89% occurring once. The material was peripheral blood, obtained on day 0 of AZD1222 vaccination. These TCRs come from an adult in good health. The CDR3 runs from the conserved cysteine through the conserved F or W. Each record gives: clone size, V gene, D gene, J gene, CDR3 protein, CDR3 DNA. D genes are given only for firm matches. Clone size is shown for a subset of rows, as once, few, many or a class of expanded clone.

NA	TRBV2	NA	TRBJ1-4	CASTRETNEKLFF	TGTGCCAGCACCAGGGAAACTAATGAAAAACTGTTTTTT
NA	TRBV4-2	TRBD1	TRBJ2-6	CASSPRGSGANVLTF	TGTGCCAGCAGCCCCAGGGGGTCAGGGGCCAACGTCCTGACTTTC
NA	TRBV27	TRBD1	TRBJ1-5	CASSRTGNQPQHF	TGTGCCAGCAGTAGGACAGGGAATCAGCCCCAGCATTTT
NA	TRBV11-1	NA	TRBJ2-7	CASSGRLDSYEQYF	TGTGCCAGCAGCGGGAGACTTGACTCCTACGAGCAGTACTTC
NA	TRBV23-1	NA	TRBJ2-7	CASSQCPGTGIGQYF	TGCGCCAGCAGTCAATGTCCCGGGACCGGGATAGGGCAGTACTTC
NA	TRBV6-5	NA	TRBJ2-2	CASSFQGVSGELFF	TGTGCCAGCAGTTTTCAAGGGGTTTCCGGGGAGCTGTTTTTT
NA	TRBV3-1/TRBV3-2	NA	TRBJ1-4	CASSQGDRDTEKLFF	TGTGCCAGCAGCCAAGGCGACCGGGACACAGAAAAACTGTTTTTT
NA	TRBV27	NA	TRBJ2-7	CASSTRLVPSYEQYF	TGTGCCAGCAGTACCAGACTAGTACCATCCTACGAGCAGTACTTC
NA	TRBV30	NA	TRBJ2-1	CAWSLGNEQFF	TGTGCCTGGAGCCTGGGGAATGAGCAGTTCTTC
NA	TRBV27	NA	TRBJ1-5	CASSLEGGQPQHF	TGTGCCAGCAGTTTGGAAGGAGGTCAGCCCCAGCATTTT
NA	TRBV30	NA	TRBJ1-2	CAWNTQGVYGYTF	TGTGCCTGGAACACACAAGGAGTTTATGGCTACACCTTC
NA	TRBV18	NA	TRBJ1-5	CASSPMEGSERPQHF	TGTGCCAGCTCACCTATGGAGGGAAGCGAGCGGCCCCAGCATTTT
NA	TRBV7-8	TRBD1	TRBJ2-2	CASSLGQGSGELFF	TGTGCCAGCAGCCTGGGACAGGGTTCCGGGGAGCTGTTTTTT
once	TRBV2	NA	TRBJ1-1	CASSEANWQNTEAFF	TGTGCCAGCAGTGAAGCGAACTGGCAGAACACTGAAGCTTTCTTT
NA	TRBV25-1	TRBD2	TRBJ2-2	CASGKSGRVVGGELFF	TGTGCCAGCGGGAAGAGCGGGAGGGTGGTTGGCGGGGAGCTGTTTTTT
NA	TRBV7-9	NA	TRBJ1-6	CAGKPEADSPLHF	TGTGCCGGAAAACCGGAGGCCGATTCACCCCTCCACTTT
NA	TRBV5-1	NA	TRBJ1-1	CASSLVWGTEAFF	TGCGCCAGCAGCTTGGTGTGGGGCACTGAAGCTTTCTTT
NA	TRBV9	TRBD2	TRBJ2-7	CASSEGLAETYEQYF	TGTGCCAGCAGCGAGGGACTAGCGGAGACCTACGAGCAGTACTTC
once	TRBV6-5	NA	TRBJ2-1	CASSITGGHEQFF	TGTGCCAGCAGTATCACGGGGGGCCATGAGCAGTTCTTC
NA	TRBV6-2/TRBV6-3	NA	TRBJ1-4	CASSYSDMIGEKLFF	TGTGCCAGCAGTTACTCTGACATGATCGGGGAAAAACTGTTTTTT
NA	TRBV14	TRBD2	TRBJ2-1	CASSQVTGGLSEQFF	TGTGCCAGCAGCCAAGTGACGGGGGGGCTAAGTGAGCAGTTCTTC
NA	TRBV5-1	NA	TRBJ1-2	CASSSDVTNYGYTF	TGCGCCAGCAGCTCCGATGTCACTAACTATGGCTACACCTTC
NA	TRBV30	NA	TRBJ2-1	CAWRRAGNYNEQFF	TGTGCCTGGAGAAGGGCTGGGAACTACAATGAGCAGTTCTTC
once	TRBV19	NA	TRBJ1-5	CASTGTLNQPQHF	TGTGCCAGTACCGGGACGCTCAATCAGCCCCAGCATTTT
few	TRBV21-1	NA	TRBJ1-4	CASTPGGQQPGTNEKLFF	TGTGCCAGCACCCCAGGGGGCCAACAACCGGGAACTAATGAAAAACTGTTTTTT
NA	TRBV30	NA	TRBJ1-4	CAWSEPGRYEKLFF	TGTGCCTGGAGTGAGCCGGGTCGGTACGAAAAACTGTTTTTT
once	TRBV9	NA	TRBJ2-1	CASSVGWRSGVEQFF	TGTGCCAGCAGCGTAGGCTGGCGGTCAGGTGTCGAGCAGTTCTTC
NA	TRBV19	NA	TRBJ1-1	CASREGTEAFF	TGTGCCAGTAGGGAGGGCACTGAAGCTTTCTTT
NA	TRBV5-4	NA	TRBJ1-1	CASSPASGGLTEAFF	TGTGCCAGCAGCCCTGCTAGTGGAGGTCTCACTGAAGCTTTCTTT
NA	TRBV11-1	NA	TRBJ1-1	CASSDWTVNTEAFF	TGTGCCAGCAGCGACTGGACAGTCAACACTGAAGCTTTCTTT
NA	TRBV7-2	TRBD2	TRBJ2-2	CASSSVAGVGGELFF	TGTGCCAGCAGCTCCGTAGCGGGAGTAGGCGGGGAGCTGTTTTTT